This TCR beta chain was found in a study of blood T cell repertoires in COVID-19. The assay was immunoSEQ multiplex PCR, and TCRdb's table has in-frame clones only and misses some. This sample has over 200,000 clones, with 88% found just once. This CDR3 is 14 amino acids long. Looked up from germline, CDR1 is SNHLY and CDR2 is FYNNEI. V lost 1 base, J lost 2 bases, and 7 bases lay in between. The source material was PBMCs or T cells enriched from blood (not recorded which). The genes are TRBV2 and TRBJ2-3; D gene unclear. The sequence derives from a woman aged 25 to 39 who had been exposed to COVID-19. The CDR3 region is CASSEGQNTDTQYF. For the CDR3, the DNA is TGTGCCAGCAGTGAAGGGCAGAACACAGATACGCAGTATTTT.